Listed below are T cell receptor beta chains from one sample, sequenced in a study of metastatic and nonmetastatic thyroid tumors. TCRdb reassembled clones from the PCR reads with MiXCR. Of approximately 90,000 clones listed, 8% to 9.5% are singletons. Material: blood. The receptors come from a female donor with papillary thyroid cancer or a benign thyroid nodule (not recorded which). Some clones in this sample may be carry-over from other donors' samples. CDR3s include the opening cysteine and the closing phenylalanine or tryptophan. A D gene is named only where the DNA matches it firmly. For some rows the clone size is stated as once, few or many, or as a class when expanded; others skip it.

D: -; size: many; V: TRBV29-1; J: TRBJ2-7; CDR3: CSVELAARGGYEQYF; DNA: TGCAGCGTTGAACTTGCGGCCAGGGGAGGGTACGAGCAGTACTTC
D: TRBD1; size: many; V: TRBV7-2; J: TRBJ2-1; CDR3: CASSYRTGGYNEQFF; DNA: TGTGCCAGCAGCTATCGGACAGGGGGCTATAATGAGCAGTTCTTC
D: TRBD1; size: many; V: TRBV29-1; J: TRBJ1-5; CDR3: CSARLTGQPQHF; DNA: TGCAGCGCGCGCTTGACAGGGCAGCCCCAGCATTTT
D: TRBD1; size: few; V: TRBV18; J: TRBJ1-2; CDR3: CASSPPGTGHHYGYTF; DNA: TGTGCCAGCTCACCGCCCGGGACAGGGCACCACTATGGCTACACCTTC
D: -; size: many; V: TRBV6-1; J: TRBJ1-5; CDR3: CASRQRQESNQPQHF; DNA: TGTGCCAGCAGACAGAGACAGGAGAGCAATCAGCCCCAGCATTTT
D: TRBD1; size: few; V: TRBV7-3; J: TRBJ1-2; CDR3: CASSWQGGPPNYGYTF; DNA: TGTGCCAGCAGCTGGCAGGGGGGCCCACCTAACTATGGCTACACCTTC
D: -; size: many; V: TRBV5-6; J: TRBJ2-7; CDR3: CASSLYEVGYEQYF; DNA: TGTGCCAGCAGCTTGTATGAAGTTGGGTACGAGCAGTACTTC
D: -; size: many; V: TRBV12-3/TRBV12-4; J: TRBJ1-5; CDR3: CASSPTLQPQHF; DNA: TGTGCCAGCAGCCCGACCTTGCAGCCCCAGCATTTT
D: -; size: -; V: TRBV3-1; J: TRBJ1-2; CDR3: CASSQSGRRLNYGYTF; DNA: TGTGCCAGCAGCCAATCGGGACGGAGACTCAACTATGGCTACACCTTC
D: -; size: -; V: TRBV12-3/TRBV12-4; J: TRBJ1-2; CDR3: CASSLGPNGYTF; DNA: TGTGCCAGCAGTCTGGGGCCAAATGGCTACACCTTC
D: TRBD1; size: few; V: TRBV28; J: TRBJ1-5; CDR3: CASSPLWGTGNSNQPQHF; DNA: TGTGCCAGCAGTCCCCTCTGGGGGACAGGGAATAGCAATCAGCCCCAGCATTTT
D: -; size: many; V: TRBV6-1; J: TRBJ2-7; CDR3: CASSSSTSGVGEQYF; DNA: -
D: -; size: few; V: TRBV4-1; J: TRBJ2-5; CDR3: CASSYRDYQETQYF; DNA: TGCGCCAGCAGCTACCGGGACTACCAAGAGACCCAGTACTTC
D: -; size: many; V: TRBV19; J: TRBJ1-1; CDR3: CASSIWQDTEAFF; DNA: TGTGCCAGTAGTATTTGGCAGGACACTGAAGCTTTCTTT
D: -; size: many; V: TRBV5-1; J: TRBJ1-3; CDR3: CASSLAGANRGNTIYF; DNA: TGCGCCAGCAGCCTGGCTGGGGCTAACAGGGGAAACACCATATATTTT
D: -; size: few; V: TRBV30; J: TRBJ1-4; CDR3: CAWSVYGSEKLFF; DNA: TGTGCCTGGAGTGTATACGGCAGTGAAAAACTGTTTTTT
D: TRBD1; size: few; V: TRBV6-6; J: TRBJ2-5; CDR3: CASSCSYRGDETQYF; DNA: TGTGCCAGCAGTTGCTCGTACAGGGGGGACGAGACCCAGTACTTT
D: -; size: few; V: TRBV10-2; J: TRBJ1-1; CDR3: CASSESLTENTEAFF; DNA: TGCGCCAGCAGTGAGTCGTTGACAGAGAACACTGAAGCTTTCTTT
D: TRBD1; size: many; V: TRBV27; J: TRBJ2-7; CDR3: CASTDRGRNEQYF; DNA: TGTGCCAGCACCGACAGGGGGCGGAACGAGCAGTACTTC
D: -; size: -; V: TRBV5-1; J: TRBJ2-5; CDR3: CASSLTRTGYQETQYF; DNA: TGCGCCAGCAGCTTGACCAGGACGGGATACCAAGAGACCCAGTACTTC
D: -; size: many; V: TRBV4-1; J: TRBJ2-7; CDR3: CASSRLGSNRRYEQYF; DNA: TGCGCCAGCAGCCGACTGGGATCAAACCGCCGCTACGAGCAGTACTTC
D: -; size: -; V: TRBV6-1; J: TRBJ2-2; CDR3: CASSEAGSGELFF; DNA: TGTGCCAGCAGTGAAGCCGGGTCCGGGGAGCTGTTTTTT
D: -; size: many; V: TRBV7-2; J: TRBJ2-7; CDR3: CASSLGHSYEQYF; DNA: TGTGCCAGCAGCTTGGGTCACTCCTACGAGCAGTACTTC
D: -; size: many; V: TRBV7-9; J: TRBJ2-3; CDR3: CASSLGSSTDTQYF; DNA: TGTGCCAGCAGCCTGGGGTCAAGCACAGATACGCAGTATTTT
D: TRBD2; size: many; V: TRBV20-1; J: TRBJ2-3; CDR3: CSARDALTSGDTDTQYF; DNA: TGCAGTGCTAGAGATGCTTTGACTAGCGGGGACACAGATACGCAGTATTTT
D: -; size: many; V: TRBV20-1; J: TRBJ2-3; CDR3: CSAGPSRASTDTQYF; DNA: TGCAGTGCTGGCCCCAGCAGGGCTAGCACAGATACGCAGTATTTT